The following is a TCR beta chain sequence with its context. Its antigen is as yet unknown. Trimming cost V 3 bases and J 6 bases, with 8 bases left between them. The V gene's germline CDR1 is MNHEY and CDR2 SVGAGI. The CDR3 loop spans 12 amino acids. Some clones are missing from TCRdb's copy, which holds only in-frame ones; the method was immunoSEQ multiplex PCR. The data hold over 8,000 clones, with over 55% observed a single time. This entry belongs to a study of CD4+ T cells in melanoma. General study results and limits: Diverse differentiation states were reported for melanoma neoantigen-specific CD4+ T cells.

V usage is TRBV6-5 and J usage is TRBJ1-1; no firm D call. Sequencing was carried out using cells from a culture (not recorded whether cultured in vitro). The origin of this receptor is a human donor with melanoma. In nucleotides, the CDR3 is TGTGCCAGCAGTTATGGCAGGTCTGAAGCTTTCTTT. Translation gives CASSYGRSEAFF.